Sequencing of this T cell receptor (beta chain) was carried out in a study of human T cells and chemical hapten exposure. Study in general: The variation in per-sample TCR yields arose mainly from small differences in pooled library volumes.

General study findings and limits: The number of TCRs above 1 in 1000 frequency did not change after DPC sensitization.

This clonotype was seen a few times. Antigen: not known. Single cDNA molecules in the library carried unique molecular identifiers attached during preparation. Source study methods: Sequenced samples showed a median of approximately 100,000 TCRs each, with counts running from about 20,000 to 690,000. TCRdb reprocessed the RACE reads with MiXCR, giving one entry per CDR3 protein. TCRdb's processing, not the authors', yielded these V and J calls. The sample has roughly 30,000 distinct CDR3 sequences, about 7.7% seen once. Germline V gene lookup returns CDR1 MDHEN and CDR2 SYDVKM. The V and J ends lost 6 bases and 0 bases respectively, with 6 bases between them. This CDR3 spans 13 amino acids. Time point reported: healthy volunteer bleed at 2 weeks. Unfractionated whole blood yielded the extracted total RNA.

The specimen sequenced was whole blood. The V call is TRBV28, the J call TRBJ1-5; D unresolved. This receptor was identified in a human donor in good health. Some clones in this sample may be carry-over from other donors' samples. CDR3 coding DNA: TGTGCCAGCAGGAAGGATAGCAATCAGCCCCAGCATTTT. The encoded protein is CASRKDSNQPQHF.